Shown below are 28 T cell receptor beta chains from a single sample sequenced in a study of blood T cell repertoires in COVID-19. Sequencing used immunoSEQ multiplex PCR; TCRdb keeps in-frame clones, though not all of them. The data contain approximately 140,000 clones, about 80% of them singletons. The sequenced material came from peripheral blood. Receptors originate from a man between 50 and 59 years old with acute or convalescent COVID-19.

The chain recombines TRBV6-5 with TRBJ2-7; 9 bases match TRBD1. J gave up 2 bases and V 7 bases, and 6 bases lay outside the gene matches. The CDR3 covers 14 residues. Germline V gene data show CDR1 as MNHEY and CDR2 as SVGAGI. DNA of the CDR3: TGTGCCAGCACCACCGGACAGGGGACCTACGAGCAGTACGTC. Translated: CASTTGQGTYEQYV.

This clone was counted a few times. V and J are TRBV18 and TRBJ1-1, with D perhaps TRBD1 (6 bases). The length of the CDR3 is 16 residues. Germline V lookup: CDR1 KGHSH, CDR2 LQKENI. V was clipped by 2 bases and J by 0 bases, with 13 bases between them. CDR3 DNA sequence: TGTGCCAGCTCACCAGGACAGTATGAAATGAACACTGAAGCTTTCTTT. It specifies CASSPGQYEMNTEAFF. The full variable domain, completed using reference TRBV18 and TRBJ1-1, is NAGVMQNPRHLVRRRGQEARLRCSPMKGHSHVYWYRQLPEEGLKFMVYLQKENIIDESGMPKERFSAEFPKEGPSILRIQQVVRGDSAAYFCASSPGQYEMNTEAFFGQGTRLTVV.

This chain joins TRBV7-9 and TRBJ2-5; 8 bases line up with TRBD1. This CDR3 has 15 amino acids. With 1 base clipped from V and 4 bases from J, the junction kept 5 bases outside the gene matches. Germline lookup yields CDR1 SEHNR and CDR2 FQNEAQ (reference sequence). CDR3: CASSLGQGAAETQYF. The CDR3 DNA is TGTGCCAGCAGCTTAGGGCAGGGGGCGGCAGAGACCCAGTACTTC.

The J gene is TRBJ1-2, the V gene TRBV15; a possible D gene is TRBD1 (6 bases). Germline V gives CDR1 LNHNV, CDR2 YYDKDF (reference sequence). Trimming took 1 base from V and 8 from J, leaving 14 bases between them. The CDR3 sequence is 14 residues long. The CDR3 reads CATSRGRHRDGYTF. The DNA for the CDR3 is TGTGCCACCAGCAGAGGCCGACACAGGGACGGCTACACCTTC.

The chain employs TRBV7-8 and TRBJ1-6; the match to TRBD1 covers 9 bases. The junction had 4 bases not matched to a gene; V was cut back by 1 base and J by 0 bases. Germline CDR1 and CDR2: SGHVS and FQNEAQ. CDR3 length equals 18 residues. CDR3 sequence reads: CASSLVGTGSSYNSPLHF. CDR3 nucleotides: TGTGCCAGCAGCTTAGTGGGGACAGGGAGCTCCTATAATTCACCCCTCCACTTT.

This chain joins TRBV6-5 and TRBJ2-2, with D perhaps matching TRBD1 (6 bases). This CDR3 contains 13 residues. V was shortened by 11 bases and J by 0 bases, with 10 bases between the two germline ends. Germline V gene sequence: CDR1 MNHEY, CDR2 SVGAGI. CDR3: CAGGQSNTGELFF. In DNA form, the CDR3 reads TGTGCCGGCGGACAGTCGAACACCGGGGAGCTGTTTTTT.

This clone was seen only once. The CDR3 nucleotides read TGCGCCAGCAGCTCGACAGGGTTTGGAAACACCATATATTTT. This gives the protein CASSSTGFGNTIYF. The chain links TRBV5-1 to TRBJ1-3; 7 nucleotides line up with TRBD1. The V segment lost 3 bases and the J segment 3 bases; nucleotides outside the gene matches: 3. The CDR3 runs to 14 residues. The germline V gene encodes CDR1 SGHRS and CDR2 YFSETQ. Variable domain in full (rest from reference TRBV5-1 and TRBJ1-3): KAGVTQTPRYLIKTRGQQVTLSCSPISGHRSVSWYQQTPGQGLQFLFEYFSETQRNKGNFPGRFSGRQFSNSRSEMNVSTLELGDSALYLCASSSTGFGNTIYFGEGSWLTVV.

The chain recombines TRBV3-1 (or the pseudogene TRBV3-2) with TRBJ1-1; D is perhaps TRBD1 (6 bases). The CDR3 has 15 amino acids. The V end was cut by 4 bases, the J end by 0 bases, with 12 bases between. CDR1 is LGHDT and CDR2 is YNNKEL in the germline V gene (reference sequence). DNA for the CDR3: TGTGCCAGCAGCCCACAGGGTCTGATGAACACTGAAGCTTTCTTT. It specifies CASSPQGLMNTEAFF.

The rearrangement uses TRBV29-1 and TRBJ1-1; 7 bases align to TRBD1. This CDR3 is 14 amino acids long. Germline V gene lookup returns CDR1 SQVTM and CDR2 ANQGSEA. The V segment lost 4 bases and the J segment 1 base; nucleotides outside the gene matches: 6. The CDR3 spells CSVGLGGPNTEAFF. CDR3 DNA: TGCAGCGTTGGTTTAGGGGGCCCGAACACTGAAGCTTTCTTT.

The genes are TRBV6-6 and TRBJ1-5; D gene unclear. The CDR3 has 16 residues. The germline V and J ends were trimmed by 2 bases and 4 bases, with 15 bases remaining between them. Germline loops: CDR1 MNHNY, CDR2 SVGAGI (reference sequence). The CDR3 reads CASSYAPQSSNQPQHF. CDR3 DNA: TGTGCCAGCAGTTACGCCCCACAGAGTTCAAATCAGCCCCAGCATTTT.

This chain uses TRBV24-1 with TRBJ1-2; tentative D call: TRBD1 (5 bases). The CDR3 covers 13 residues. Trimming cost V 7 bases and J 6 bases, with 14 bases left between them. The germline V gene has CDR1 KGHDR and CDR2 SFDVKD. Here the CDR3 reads CATSLAGNHGYTF. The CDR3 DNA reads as TGTGCCACCAGCTTAGCAGGGAATCATGGCTACACCTTC.

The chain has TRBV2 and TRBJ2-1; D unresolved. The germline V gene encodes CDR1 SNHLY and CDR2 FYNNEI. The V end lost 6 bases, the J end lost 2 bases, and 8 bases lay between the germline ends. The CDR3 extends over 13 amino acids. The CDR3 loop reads CASRAGPYNEQFF. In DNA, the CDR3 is TGTGCCAGCAGAGCAGGCCCCTACAATGAGCAGTTCTTC.

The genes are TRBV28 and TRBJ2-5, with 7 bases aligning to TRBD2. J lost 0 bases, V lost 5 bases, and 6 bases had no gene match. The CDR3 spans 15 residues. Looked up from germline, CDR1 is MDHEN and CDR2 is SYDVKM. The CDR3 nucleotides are TGTGCCAGCAGTAGCGGGGTGGGGTACCAAGAGACCCAGTACTTC. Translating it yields CASSSGVGYQETQYF.

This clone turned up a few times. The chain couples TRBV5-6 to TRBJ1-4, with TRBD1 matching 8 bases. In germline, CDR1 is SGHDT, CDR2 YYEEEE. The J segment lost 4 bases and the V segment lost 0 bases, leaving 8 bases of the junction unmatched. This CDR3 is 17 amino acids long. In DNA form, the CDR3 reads TGTGCCAGCAGCTTGGGGACAGGGTGGTCCATTAATGAAAAACTGTTTTTT. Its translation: CASSLGTGWSINEKLFF.

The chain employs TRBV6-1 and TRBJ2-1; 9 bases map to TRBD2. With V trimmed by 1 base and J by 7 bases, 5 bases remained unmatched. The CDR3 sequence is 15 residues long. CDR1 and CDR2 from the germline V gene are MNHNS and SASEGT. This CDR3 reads CASSEEGSGGNEQFF. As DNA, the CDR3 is TGTGCCAGCAGTGAAGAAGGTAGCGGGGGAAATGAGCAGTTCTTC.

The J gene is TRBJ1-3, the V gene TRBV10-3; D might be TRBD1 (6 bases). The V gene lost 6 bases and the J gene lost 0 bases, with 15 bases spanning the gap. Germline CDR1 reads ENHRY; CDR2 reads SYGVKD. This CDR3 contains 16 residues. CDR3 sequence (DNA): TGTGCCATCAGAGGCACAGGGACGTTCTCTGGAAACACCATATATTTT. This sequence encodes CAIRGTGTFSGNTIYF.

CDR3 coding DNA: TGTGCCAGCAGCTTGCGGCTAGCGGGGAACACCGGGGAGCTGTTTTTT. Protein: CASSLRLAGNTGELFF. The chain combines TRBV5-6 with TRBJ2-2, with TRBD2 matching over 8 bases. This CDR3 comprises 16 residues. V gave up 1 base and J gave up 1 base; unmatched junction bases: 3. The germline V gene encodes CDR1 SGHDT and CDR2 YYEEEE.

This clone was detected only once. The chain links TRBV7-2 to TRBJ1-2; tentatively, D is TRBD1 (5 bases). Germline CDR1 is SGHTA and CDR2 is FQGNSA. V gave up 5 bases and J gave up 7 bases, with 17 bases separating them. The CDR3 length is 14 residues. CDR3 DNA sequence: TGTGCCAGCAGCCCATCTACAGGTTGGAGTGGCTACACCTTC. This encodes CASSPSTGWSGYTF.

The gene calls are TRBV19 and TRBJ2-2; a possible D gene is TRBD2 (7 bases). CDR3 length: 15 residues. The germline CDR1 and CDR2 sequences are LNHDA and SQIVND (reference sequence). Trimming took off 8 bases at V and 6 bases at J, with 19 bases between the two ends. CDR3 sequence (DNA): TGTGCCAGTCTGAGGGGGGGACCTAGGGCCGGGGAGCTGTTTTTT. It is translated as CASLRGGPRAGELFF.

For the CDR3, the DNA is TGTGCCAGCAGCTTATTGCCAGGGGCCTACGAGCAGTACGTC. It codes for CASSLLPGAYEQYV. This chain uses TRBV11-2 with TRBJ2-7; tentative D call: TRBD1 (6 bases). CDR3 size: 14 residues. Germline CDR1 is SGHAT and CDR2 is FQNNGV. Trimming stripped 2 bases from V and 2 bases from J, with 10 bases between.

The CDR3 reads CASSSDRGNIQYF. The CDR3 DNA reads TGCGCCAGCAGCTCGGACAGGGGGAACATTCAGTACTTC. The chain combines TRBV5-1 with TRBJ2-4; 10 nucleotides match TRBD1. Germline CDR1 reads SGHRS; CDR2 reads YFSETQ. CDR3 size: 13 residues. V lost 3 bases, J lost 7 bases, and 1 base stayed unmatched.

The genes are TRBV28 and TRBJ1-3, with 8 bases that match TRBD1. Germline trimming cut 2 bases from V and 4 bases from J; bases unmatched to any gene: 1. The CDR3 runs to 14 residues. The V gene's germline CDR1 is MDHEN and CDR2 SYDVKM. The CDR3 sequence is CASSLNRGGNTIYF. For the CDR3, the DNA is TGTGCCAGCAGTTTAAACAGGGGGGGAAACACCATATATTTT.

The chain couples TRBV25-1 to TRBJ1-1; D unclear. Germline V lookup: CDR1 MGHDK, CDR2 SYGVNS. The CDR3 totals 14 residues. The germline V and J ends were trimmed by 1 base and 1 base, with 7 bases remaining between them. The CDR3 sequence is CASSEWRENTEAFF. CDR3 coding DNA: TGTGCCAGCAGTGAATGGAGGGAGAACACTGAAGCTTTCTTT. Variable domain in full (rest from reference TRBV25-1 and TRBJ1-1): EADIYQTPRYLVIGTGKKITLECSQTMGHDKMYWYQQDPGMELHLIHYSYGVNSTEKGDLSSESTVSRIRTEHFPLTLESARPSHTSQYLCASSEWRENTEAFFGQGTRLTVV.

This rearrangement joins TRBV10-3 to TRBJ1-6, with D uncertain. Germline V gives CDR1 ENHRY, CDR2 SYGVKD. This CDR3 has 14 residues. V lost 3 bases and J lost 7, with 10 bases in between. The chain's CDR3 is CAISETGRNSPLHF. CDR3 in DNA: TGTGCCATCAGTGAAACTGGGAGGAATTCACCCCTCCACTTT.

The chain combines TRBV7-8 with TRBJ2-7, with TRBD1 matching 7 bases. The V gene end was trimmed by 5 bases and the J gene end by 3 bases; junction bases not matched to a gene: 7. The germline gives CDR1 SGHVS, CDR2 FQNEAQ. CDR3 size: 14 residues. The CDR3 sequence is CASSRTGVFYEQYF. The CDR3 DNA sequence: TGTGCCAGCAGCCGGACAGGAGTGTTCTACGAGCAGTACTTC.

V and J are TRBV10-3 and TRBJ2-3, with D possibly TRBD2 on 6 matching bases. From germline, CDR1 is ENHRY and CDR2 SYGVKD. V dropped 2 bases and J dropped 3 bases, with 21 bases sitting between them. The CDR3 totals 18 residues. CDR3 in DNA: TGTGCCATCAGTGAGGCGATCACGGGGTCCGGGGGTACAGATACGCAGTATTTT. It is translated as CAISEAITGSGGTDTQYF.

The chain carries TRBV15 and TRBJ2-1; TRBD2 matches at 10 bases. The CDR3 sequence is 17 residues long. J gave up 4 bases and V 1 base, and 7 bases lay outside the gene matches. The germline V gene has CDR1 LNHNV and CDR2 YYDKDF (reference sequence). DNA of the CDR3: TGTGCCACCAGCAGAGCTAGCGGGGGCCTGGATTACAATGAGCAGTTCTTC. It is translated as CATSRASGGLDYNEQFF.

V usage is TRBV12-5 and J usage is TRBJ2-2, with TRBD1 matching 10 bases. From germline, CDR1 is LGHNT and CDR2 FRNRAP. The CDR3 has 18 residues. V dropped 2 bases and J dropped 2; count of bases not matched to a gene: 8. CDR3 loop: CASGLRTGTGVNTGELFF. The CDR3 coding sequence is TGTGCTAGTGGTTTGCGAACCGGGACAGGGGTCAACACCGGGGAGCTGTTTTTT.